This T cell receptor beta chain was obtained from a study of identical twins. The germline CDR1 and CDR2 sequences are SGHNT and YYREEE (reference sequence). The V and J ends lost 2 bases and 10 bases respectively, with 9 bases between them. This CDR3 is built from 12 residues. TCRdb reanalysed the 5' RACE reads using MiXCR and keeps one entry per CDR3 protein. The sample holds 450,000 or so distinct CDR3 sequences, around 18% seen once. Study-wide results and caveats: Out-of-frame alpha sequences common to twins exhibited a surplus of low generation probability. In zero-insertion analyses, partial confounding could arise from invariant MAIT and iNKT cells. Models, which agreed with sharing between unrelated individuals, nonetheless underestimated the out-of-frame TCR alpha sharing seen in monozygotic twins.

This clonotype showed up just a few times. Antigen unknown. The receptor was derived from a man aged 45 to 65 in good health. The gene calls are TRBV5-4 and TRBJ1-4; possible D gene TRBD1, 6 bases. The sequencing input was naive T cells sorted from blood. CDR3 in amino acids: CASSFQGSKLFF. CDR3 coding DNA: TGTGCCAGCAGCTTTCAGGGGTCAAAACTGTTTTTT.